Below, one T cell receptor beta chain is given with its context. Its antigen is still unknown. Base-call qualities are not available, and no considerably larger clone is one nucleotide away. The sample originates from a study of T cells in Graves' hyperthyroidism and ophthalmopathy (dated by TCRdb to the late 2010s). Describing the broader study: Peripheral blood samples were taken at initial diagnosis, before any treatment was given. A discovery cohort of about a hundred patients, 43 with Graves' ophthalmopathy and roughly 59 with stable Graves' hyperthyroidism, was used to find distinguishing TCR V-J signatures. Prospective prediction of ophthalmopathy was tested in an independent validation cohort of fewer than 20 hyperthyroidism patients and 17 patients who later progressed to ophthalmopathy. The approximately 90 discovery patients were divided at random into training and test sets in a 7:3 ratio. In more than 5 Graves' hyperthyroidism patients, the study also compared T-cell repertoires from thyroid tissue with T-cell repertoires from blood. Following sampling, methimazole starting at 30 mg daily was given to hyperthyroidism patients, and high-dose intravenous methylprednisolone was given to ophthalmopathy patients. According to the paper, TCR Vbeta CDR3 sequencing was carried out on about 140 peripheral blood samples, which came from over 40 ophthalmopathy, 80 or so hyperthyroidism and approximately 17 progressor patients.

After removal of 10 bases from V and 5 bases from J, the junction retains 11 bases not matched to a gene. There are 16 amino acids in the CDR3, from cysteine to phenylalanine inclusive. The CDR3 DNA has 48 bases and is translated from base 1. From the germline V gene (reference sequence), CDR1 is LNHDA and CDR2 is SQIVND. TCR beta CDR3 regions were amplified from RNA transcripts. The first round of RT-PCR for the TCR CDR3 was performed with the HTBI primer set and the Qiagen OneStep RT-PCR kit. Libraries were constructed in a second round of multiplex PCR, after which size selection and purification were performed. The libraries were sequenced on an Illumina HiSeq2000 using paired-end 100 bp reads. Per the authors' processing: SOAPnuke was used to process the raw data, throwing out any read that contained adapters or uncalled bases, had a mean Phred below 15, or lacked an exact constant-primer or identifier match. High-quality paired reads were merged using COPE v1.2.5, and each unique nucleotide sequence was defined as a clonotype. MiTCR v1.1 was used to align the clonotypes against IMGT TRBV, TRBD and TRBJ reference segments. Analysis was restricted to V-J combinations with a frequency above 0.0001, which covered over 98% of repertoires. A TCS score was defined as the ratio between F50 (clonal expansion) and ExV (chaos), using BLOSUM62-based TCRdist between CDR3 peptides within each V-J. Welch's t-statistics and random forest reduced roughly 540 V-J features to fewer than 15, which were used in a naive Bayes classifier (R e1071). TCRdb trimmed the raw reads at Q25, called clones with MiXCR and kept productive beta chains. CDR3 protein sequences are deduplicated, and each keeps its most common genes and DNA. The V and J calls follow TCRdb's processing rather than the paper's. The sample includes 500,000 to 600,000 distinct CDR3 sequences, with roughly 17% observed a single time. Together, the top ten hold approximately 20% of the sample.

A patient counted as having stable Graves' hyperthyroidism if no progression to ophthalmopathy occurred over 18 months of follow-up. Hyperthyroidism patients were newly diagnosed, with disease duration under 2 months, and aged 18 to 65 years. The study excluded patients with uncontrolled infections, other autoimmune diseases, pregnancy or lactation. Diagnoses were based on clinical symptoms, serum thyroxine and TRAb, thyroid ultrasound and orbital computed tomography. Ficoll-Paque density gradient centrifugation was used to isolate PBMCs from around 10 ml of fresh peripheral blood. Total RNA was extracted using Trizol reagent, and RNA quality was assessed on an Agilent 2100 Bioanalyzer. Beyond this particular receptor, the publication reports: Most expanded thyroid clonotypes (frequency above 0.001) were also detected in blood, a finding suggesting that blood repertoires may reflect thyroid immune responses. No statistical method was used to fix the sample size in advance, and group allocation was not hidden from the investigators. In validation, the model predicted progression to ophthalmopathy with over 65% sensitivity and 72.22% specificity, a median of 6.5 months before onset. Ophthalmopathy was separated from stable hyperthyroidism by a 13 V-J signature model, with about 86% sensitivity and 81% to 82% specificity obtained in cross-validation and 80%/75% obtained in testing.

The TCR was taken from a young woman with Graves' hyperthyroidism. Input material: blood. The chain couples TRBV19 to TRBJ2-2, with TRBD1 matching 12 junction bases. At the DNA level, the sequence is TGTGCCACCGATTCCCGGGACAGGGGGCTTACCGGGGAGCTGTTTTTT. Its amino acids are CATDSRDRGLTGELFF.